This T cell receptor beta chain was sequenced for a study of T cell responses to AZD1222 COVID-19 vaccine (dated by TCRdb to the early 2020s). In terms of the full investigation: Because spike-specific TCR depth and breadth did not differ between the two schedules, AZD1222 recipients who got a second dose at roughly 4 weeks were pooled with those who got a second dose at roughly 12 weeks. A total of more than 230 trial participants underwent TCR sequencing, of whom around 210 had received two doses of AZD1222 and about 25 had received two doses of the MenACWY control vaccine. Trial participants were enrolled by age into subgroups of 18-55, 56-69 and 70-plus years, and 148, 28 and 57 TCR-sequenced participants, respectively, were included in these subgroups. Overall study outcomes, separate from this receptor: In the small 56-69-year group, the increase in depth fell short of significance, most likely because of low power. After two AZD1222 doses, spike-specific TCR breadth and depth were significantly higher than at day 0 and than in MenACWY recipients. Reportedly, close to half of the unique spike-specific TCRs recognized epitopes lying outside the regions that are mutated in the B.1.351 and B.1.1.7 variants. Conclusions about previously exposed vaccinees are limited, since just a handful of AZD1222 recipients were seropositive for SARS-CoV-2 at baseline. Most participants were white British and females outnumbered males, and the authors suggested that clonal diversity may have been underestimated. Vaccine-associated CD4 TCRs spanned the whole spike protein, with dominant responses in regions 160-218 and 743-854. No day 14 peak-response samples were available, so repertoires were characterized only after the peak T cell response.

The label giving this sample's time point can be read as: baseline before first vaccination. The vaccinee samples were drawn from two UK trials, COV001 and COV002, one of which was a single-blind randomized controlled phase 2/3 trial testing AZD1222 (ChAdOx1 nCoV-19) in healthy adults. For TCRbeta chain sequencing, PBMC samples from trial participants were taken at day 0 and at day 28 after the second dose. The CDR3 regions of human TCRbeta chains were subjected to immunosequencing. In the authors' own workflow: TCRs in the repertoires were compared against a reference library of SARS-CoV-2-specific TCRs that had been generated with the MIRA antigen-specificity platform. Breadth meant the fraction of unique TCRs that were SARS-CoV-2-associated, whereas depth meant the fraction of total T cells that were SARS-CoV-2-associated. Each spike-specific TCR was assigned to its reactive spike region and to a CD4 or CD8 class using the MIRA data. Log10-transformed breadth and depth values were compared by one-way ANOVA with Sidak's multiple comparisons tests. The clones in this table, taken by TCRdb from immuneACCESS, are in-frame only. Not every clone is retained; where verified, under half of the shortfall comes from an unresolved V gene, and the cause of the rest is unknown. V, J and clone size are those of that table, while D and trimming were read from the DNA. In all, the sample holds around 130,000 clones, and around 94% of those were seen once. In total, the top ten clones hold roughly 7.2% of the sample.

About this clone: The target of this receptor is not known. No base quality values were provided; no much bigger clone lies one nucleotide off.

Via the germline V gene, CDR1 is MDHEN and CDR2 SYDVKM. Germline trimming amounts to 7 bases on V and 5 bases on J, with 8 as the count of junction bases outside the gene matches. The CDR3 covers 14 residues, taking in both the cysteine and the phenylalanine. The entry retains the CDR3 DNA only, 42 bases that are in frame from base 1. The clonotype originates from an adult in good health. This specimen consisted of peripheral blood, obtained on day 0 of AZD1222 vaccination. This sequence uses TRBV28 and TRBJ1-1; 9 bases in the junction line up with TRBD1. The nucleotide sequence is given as TGTGCCAGCAAAACAGGGGGCGGAAAAACTGAAGCTTTCTTT. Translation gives CASKTGGGKTEAFF.